This T cell receptor beta chain derives from a study of cytomegalovirus exposure and HLA in healthy donors. Study-level findings and limits: The records held CMV serostatus as the only immune exposure information. Researchers reported in a later analysis that a missense DCLRE1C variant was tied to TCR beta V- and J-gene trimming. Across donors, presence/absence analyses took sequencing depth to be roughly uniform.

The PCR used 60 Vbeta and 13 Jbeta primers. The data were produced by immunoSEQ multiplex PCR, yet TCRdb's version contains in-frame clones alone and is incomplete. The data show 200,000 to 250,000 clones, around four fifths seen once. This clone was counted a few times. No antigen is known for it. This same CDR3 is encoded by further DNA sequences in the sample. Sequencing was carried out using PBMCs. The receptor's source is a woman aged 40-49 years in good health and CMV-seronegative.

The CDR3, as DNA: TGCGCCAGCAGCTTGCAGGGGGCGAACTATGGCTACACCTTC. Translation gives CASSLQGANYGYTF. This chain uses TRBV5-1 with TRBJ1-2; TRBD1 agrees at 8 bases. The germline V gene has CDR1 SGHRS and CDR2 YFSETQ. This CDR3 is built from 14 residues. Losses at the gene ends were 1 base for V and 2 bases for J; bases not matched to a gene: 1.